This TCR beta chain derives from a study of blood T cell repertoires in COVID-19. For the study at large: Sites in the United States, Italy and Spain provided acute and convalescent COVID-19 samples. T cells, B-cell-depleted T cells, or PBMCs provided the cDNA or gDNA that served as material.

Unmatched junction bases numbered 14, after V lost 5 bases and J lost 8 bases. The germline CDR1 and CDR2 sequences are LNHDA and SQIVND (reference sequence). The CDR3 runs 15 residues. Seattle participants joined during active infection and were tracked over time. Measured with immunoSEQ multiplex PCR; TCRdb has only the in-frame clones, and not every one. The sample lists 150,000 to 200,000 clones; roughly 93% were seen once. Sequenced: peripheral blood. The chain uses TRBV19 and TRBJ1-2; 7 bases line up with TRBD1. This clonotype originated in a woman aged 60-75 years with COVID-19, enrolled during active disease. The CDR3 protein is CASSAPGQTRGGYTF. The CDR3 DNA is TGTGCCAGTAGTGCCCCGGGACAGACCCGTGGGGGCTACACCTTC.